This TCR beta chain was found in a study of tumor-infiltrating lymphocytes in oesophageal squamous cell carcinoma. Each CDR3 protein gets one entry after TCRdb re-called the PCR reads with MiXCR. The table shows 15,000 to 25,000 distinct CDR3 sequences, with 39% occurring only once. This clonotype was recorded many times. The V and J ends lost 3 bases and 10 bases respectively, with 7 bases between them. The CDR3 is made up of 12 amino acids. Material for sequencing was esophageal tumor tissue. This clonotype originated in a male donor with esophageal squamous cell carcinoma. The V call is TRBV12-3 or TRBV12-4, the J call TRBJ1-6; D remains ambiguous. The DNA of the CDR3 is TGTGCCAGCAGTTTTCCTCCCTCACCCCTCCACTTT. Translation gives CASSFPPSPLHF.